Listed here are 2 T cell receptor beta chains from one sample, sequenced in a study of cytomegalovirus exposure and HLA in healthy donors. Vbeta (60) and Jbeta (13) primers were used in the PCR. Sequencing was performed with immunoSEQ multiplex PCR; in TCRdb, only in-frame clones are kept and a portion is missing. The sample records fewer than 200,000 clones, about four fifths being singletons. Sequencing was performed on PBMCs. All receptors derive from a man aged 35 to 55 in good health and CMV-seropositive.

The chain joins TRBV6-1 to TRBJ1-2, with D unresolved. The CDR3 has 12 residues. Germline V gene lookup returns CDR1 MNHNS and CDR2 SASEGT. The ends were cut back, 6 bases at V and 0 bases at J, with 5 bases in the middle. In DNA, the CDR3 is TGTGCCAGCAGGAGTTCTAACTATGGCTACACCTTC. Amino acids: CASRSSNYGYTF.

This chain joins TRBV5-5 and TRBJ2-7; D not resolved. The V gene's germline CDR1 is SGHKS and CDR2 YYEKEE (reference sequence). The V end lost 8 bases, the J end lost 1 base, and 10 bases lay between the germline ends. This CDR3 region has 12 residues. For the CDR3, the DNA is TGTGCCAGTGGAATACAGTCCTACGAGCAGTACTTC. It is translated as CASGIQSYEQYF.